The next 2 T cell receptor beta chains were all read from a single sample in a study of CD8 T cells in Susac syndrome. RNA amounts of 0.5 to 1 ug underwent reverse transcription with random hexamers. TCRdb recomputed calls from the immunoSEQ multiplex PCR reads with MiXCR, one row per CDR3 protein. The sample records 240,000 or so distinct CDR3 sequences, 90% to 97% being singletons. The sample comprised CD4+ T cells from PBMCs. The receptors come from a human donor with Susac syndrome.

This chain uses TRBV20-1 with TRBJ2-7, with D possibly being TRBD1 or TRBD2 (5 bases each). Germline assignment: CDR1 DFQATT and CDR2 SNEGSKA (reference sequence). Trimming cost V 3 bases and J 6 bases, with 18 bases left between them. The CDR3 sequence is 14 residues long. The CDR3 here is CSASDGAGPLEQYF. The CDR3 region has the DNA TGCAGTGCTAGTGACGGGGCCGGACCTCTCGAGCAGTACTTC.

The chain is built from TRBV24-1 and TRBJ1-1; D is ambiguous. The CDR3 consists of 13 residues. Germline CDR1 is KGHDR and CDR2 is SFDVKD. V was shortened by 7 bases and J by 0 bases, with 8 bases between the two germline ends. CDR3 bases: TGTGCCACCAGGTCACACTTGAACACTGAAGCTTTCTTT. Residues: CATRSHLNTEAFF.